The clone carrying this T cell receptor (beta chain) was detected only once. Its antigen is undetermined. The assay was immunoSEQ multiplex PCR, and TCRdb's table has in-frame clones only and misses some. Of more than 300,000 clones in the sample, 88% were seen once. The sample originates from a study of Ad26.COV2.S vaccination and SARS-CoV-2 variants. General study points: Participants in the vaccine arm had higher spike-specific TCR breadth; placebo recipients had lower.

The CDR3 has 16 amino acids. In germline, CDR1 is SGHAT, CDR2 FQNNGV. Trimming removed 4 bases at V and 4 bases at J, with 17 bases between. The treatment denotes: roughly 19 received Ad26.COV2.S at low or high dose, single or two shots; about 5 received placebo; per-sample allocation not given. Samples were taken on day 63 after the first vaccine or placebo injection. This clonotype was obtained from a person between 18 and 65 years old who received the Ad26.COV2.S COVID-19 vaccine or a placebo. The chain employs TRBV11-2 and TRBJ2-1; D is tentatively TRBD1 or TRBD2 (5 bases each). Here the sequenced sample was peripheral blood, taken in a trial of Ad26.COV2.S vaccine versus placebo. CDR3 residues: CASSSNAGTPYNEQFF. CDR3 nucleotide sequence: TGTGCCAGCAGCTCTAATGCCGGGACCCCTTACAATGAGCAGTTCTTC. Together with reference TRBV11-2 and TRBJ2-1, the CDR3 gives the full variable domain: EAGVAQSPRYKIIEKRQSVAFWCNPISGHATLYWYQQILGQGPKLLIQFQNNGVVDDSQLPKDRFSAERLKGVDSTLKIQPAKLEDSAVYLCASSSNAGTPYNEQFFGPGTRLTVL.